The T cell receptor (beta chain) described here comes from a study of blood T cell repertoires in COVID-19 (dated by TCRdb to between 2020 and 2021). Some background on the complete study: Samples covering the acute and convalescent phases of COVID-19 were provided by collaborators in the United States, Italy and Spain. HLA class I and class II types, where available, came from metadata supplied by the sample provider rather than from assay-based typing. The dataset comprised deeply sampled blood TCRbeta repertoires from subjects exposed to, actively infected with, or recovered from COVID-19. The sample metadata nearly always contained a de-identified subject ID, COVID-19 status, age in years and sex. The repertoires were made available in a free public database intended to serve as a resource for research on the immune response to SARS-CoV-2. The prospective study material was composed of cDNA or gDNA derived from T cells, B-cell-depleted T cells, or PBMCs. Samples came from the ongoing ImmuneRACE study (first 160 participants) plus 1,254 subjects from 6 global collaborators.

The collaborating institutions used their own protocols to collect whole blood in K2EDTA tubes. For TCRbeta analysis, collaborator samples were shipped as frozen whole blood, as isolated PBMCs, or as DNA extracted from either sample type. The immunoSEQ Assay, a bias-controlled multiplex PCR, was used to amplify TCRbeta CDR3 regions from genomic DNA. Regarding the original processing steps: The number of nucleated cells in each sample was estimated by amplification of reference gene primers within the assay. Sequence reads were collapsed and filtered to measure the absolute abundance of every unique TCRbeta CDR3 rearrangement. Productive Simpson clonality was computed per sample as the square root of Simpson's diversity index over productive rearrangements. TCRdb carries this immuneACCESS record with in-frame sequences only. Its versions omit some clonotypes, under half of them owing to an unresolved V gene in the studies checked, with the rest unexplained. V, J and clone size reflect that table, while D and trimming were determined from the DNA. For this sample the table gives some 70,000 clones, of which 85% to 90% were detected only once. The ten largest clones capture around 8% of the sample.

Note on this clone: The antigen it recognizes is unknown. One base away there is no much larger clone; base qualities are not given.

Overall study results and their limits: The quantity of clinical and demographic metadata differed by source and by participant and was supplied without curation.

As encoded in the germline V gene, CDR1 is SGHTA while CDR2 is FQGNSA. From V the trimming removes 5 bases and from J it removes 0 bases, while the gene matches leave 7 bases of the junction unaccounted for. Reading from cysteine to phenylalanine, the CDR3 counts 16 amino acids. The entry retains the CDR3 DNA only, 48 bases that are in frame from base 1. This TCR derives from a man aged 50 to 59 with active COVID-19. This chain is built from TRBV7-2 and TRBJ1-1; the central 9 bases match TRBD1. Sequenced: peripheral blood. The DNA sequence is given as TGTGCCAGCAGCCTAGATGACAGGGGGATGAACACTGAAGCTTTCTTT. This yields the protein CASSLDDRGMNTEAFF.